These 32 T cell receptor beta chains came from one sample sequenced in a study of low-dose radiotherapy and immunotherapy resistance in tumors. TRAV- and TRBV-specific primers primed first-strand cDNA, covering alpha and beta chains. The authors amplified TCRs for 20 PCR cycles with a constant-region primer and a V-primer adapter. One entry per CDR3 protein results from TCRdb running MiXCR on the reads. Seen here are about 12,000 distinct CDR3 sequences, roughly 72% observed once, and the top ten hold about 3.4%. The source of these receptors is a human donor with advanced metastatic prostate, ovarian, gallbladder or colorectal cancer (not recorded which). This table probably holds off-target reads from a library built for another chain.

J is TRBJ2-7 and V is TRBV3-1; 7 bases are a match to TRBD2. Unmatched junction bases numbered 4, after V lost 2 bases and J lost 0 bases. Germline-derived CDR1 and CDR2 are LGHDT and YNNKEL (reference sequence). This CDR3 has 15 amino acids. CDR3 sequence: CASSQRGGISYEQYF. The DNA of the CDR3 is TGTGCCAGCAGCCAACGGGGAGGGATCTCCTACGAGCAGTACTTC.

This clonotype was recorded only once. The V call is TRBV20-1, the J call TRBJ2-3; 12 positions agree with TRBD1. V lost 2 bases to trimming and J lost 4 bases; unmatched junction nucleotides: 4. CDR1 is DFQATT, CDR2 SNEGSKA, per germline (reference sequence). The CDR3 loop spans 15 amino acids. In DNA, the CDR3 is TGCAGTGCTAGAAAGGGACAGGGGGCTTCAGATACGCAGTATTTT. The encoded protein is CSARKGQGASDTQYF.

The chain has TRBV3-1 and TRBJ1-3; D unclear. The germline V and J ends were trimmed by 3 bases and 2 bases, with 11 bases remaining between them. CDR3 length: 15 residues. Germline-derived CDR1 and CDR2 are LGHDT and YNNKEL (reference sequence). CDR3 amino acids: CASSQRPGTGNTIYF. The CDR3 DNA reads TGTGCCAGCAGCCAGCGTCCTGGGACTGGAAACACCATATATTTT.

This chain connects TRBV5-5 to TRBJ1-1; D not certain. V was cut by 0 bases and J by 4 bases, with 7 bases left in between. The germline V gene has CDR1 SGHKS and CDR2 YYEKEE (reference sequence). CDR3 size: 13 residues. CDR3 region: CASSLGTRTEAFF. For the CDR3, the DNA is TGTGCCAGCAGCTTGGGGACCCGCACTGAAGCTTTCTTT.

The V and J genes are TRBV6-6 and TRBJ1-1; possibly TRBD1 for D (5 bases). Germline CDR1 reads MNHNY; CDR2 reads SVGAGI (reference sequence). The CDR3 is 13 residues long. Trimming cost V 6 bases and J 12 bases, with 20 bases left between them. In nucleotides, the CDR3 is TGTGCCAGCAGCCAAATCCCCGGGACTAGTCCTTTCTTT. Translated: CASSQIPGTSPFF.

This clonotype came up a few times. This chain's CDR3 is CASRQSSHSLSSYNEQFF. CDR3 coding DNA: TGTGCCAGCAGGCAAAGCAGTCACAGTTTGAGCTCCTACAATGAGCAGTTCTTC. The V gene is TRBV21-1, the J gene TRBJ2-1. TRBV21-1 is classified as a pseudogene. The CDR3 is 18 amino acids.

In this sample, this clonotype turned up a few times. This rearrangement joins TRBV2 to TRBJ2-5, with D tentatively TRBD1 (5 bases). The V end was cut by 5 bases, the J end by 2 bases, with 12 bases between. Per germline, CDR1 SNHLY and CDR2 FYNNEI. The length of the CDR3 is 14 residues. The CDR3 DNA reads TGTGCCAGCAGTTCAGGGCCTTTTCAAGAGACCCAGTACTTC. It codes for CASSSGPFQETQYF. Filled out from reference TRBV2 and TRBJ2-5, the complete variable domain reads EPEVTQTPSHQVTQMGQEVILRCVPISNHLYFYWYRQILGQKVEFLVSFYNNEISEKSEIFDDQFSVERPDGSNFTLKIRSTKLEDSAMYFCASSSGPFQETQYFGPGTRLLVL.

This chain connects TRBV26 to TRBJ2-3; the tabulated D call, TRBD1, remains unverified against the DNA. TRBV26 is tagged as a pseudogene. The CDR3 spans 13 residues. The CDR3 sequence: CLTWDGFTDTQYF. CDR3 in DNA: TGTCTCACATGGGACGGGTTCACAGATACGCAGTATTTT.

This chain joins TRBV12-3 or TRBV12-4 and TRBJ2-3, with D tentatively TRBD2 (6 bases). The CDR3 contains 14 residues. The V end lost 9 bases, the J end lost 2 bases, and 15 bases lay between the germline ends. CDR3 nucleotides: TGTGCCAGTCGTAGAGCGGGCTACACAGATACGCAGTATTTT. Translated: CASRRAGYTDTQYF.

The V gene is TRBV27, the J gene TRBJ2-3; D ambiguous. The CDR3 runs to 12 residues. V lost 5 bases and J lost 2, with 5 bases in between. CDR1 MNHEY and CDR2 SMNVEV come from the germline V gene (reference sequence). CDR3 region: CASSTNTDTQYF. The CDR3 DNA sequence: TGTGCCAGCAGTACAAACACAGATACGCAGTATTTT.

DNA for the CDR3: TGTGCCGGGGATCACCAGGACAGGGCCTGTGGCTACACCTTC. This codes for CAGDHQDRACGYTF. The chain combines TRBV28 with TRBJ1-2; 8 nucleotides line up with TRBD1. V gave up 11 bases and J gave up 7 bases; unmatched junction bases: 15. Germline CDR1 reads MDHEN; CDR2 reads SYDVKM. The CDR3 runs 14 residues.

The chain uses TRBV5-4 and TRBJ1-1; D not certain. Germline V gene lookup returns CDR1 SGHNT and CDR2 YYREEE (reference sequence). V was pared by 0 bases and J by 2 bases, with 8 bases between. This CDR3 comprises 14 residues. CDR3 residues: CASSLARSNTEAFF. The CDR3 DNA is TGTGCCAGCAGCTTGGCCCGGTCAAACACTGAAGCTTTCTTT.

This chain uses TRBV6-6 with TRBJ2-1, with D possibly matching TRBD2 (6 bases). Trimming shortened V by 10 bases and J by 4 bases, and 14 bases separated the two germline ends. The CDR3 sequence is 13 residues long. CDR1 is MNHNY, CDR2 SVGAGI, per germline (reference sequence). The CDR3 nucleotides read TGTGCCACATCCGGGACTCCATACAATGAGCAGTTCTTC. It translates to CATSGTPYNEQFF.

This sequence joins TRBV5-1 and TRBJ2-1, with TRBD2 matching over 12 bases. Germline V gives CDR1 SGHRS, CDR2 YFSETQ. This CDR3 is built from 15 residues. The J segment lost 7 bases and the V segment lost 6 bases, leaving 8 bases of the junction unmatched. Here the CDR3 reads CASKMGLAGRNEQFF. The CDR3 region has the DNA TGCGCCAGCAAAATGGGACTAGCGGGCCGTAATGAGCAGTTCTTC.

J is TRBJ2-7 and V is TRBV28; 8 bases agree with TRBD2. The CDR3 contains 15 residues. Looked up from germline, CDR1 is MDHEN and CDR2 is SYDVKM. With 3 bases clipped from V and 5 bases from J, the junction kept 9 bases outside the gene matches. The CDR3 protein is CASSFGRGRSHEQYF. The CDR3 region has the DNA TGTGCCAGCAGTTTCGGGAGGGGCAGGAGCCACGAGCAGTACTTC. The variable domain in full, completed from reference TRBV28 and TRBJ2-7, reads DVKVTQSSRYLVKRTGEKVFLECVQDMDHENMFWYRQDPGLGLRLIYFSYDVKMKEKGDIPEGYSVSREKKERFSLILESASTNQTSMYLCASSFGRGRSHEQYFGPGTRLTVT.

This clonotype came up a few times. This chain connects TRBV29-1 to TRBJ2-5; 12 nucleotides agree with TRBD2. The CDR3 is 15 amino acids. The V segment lost 7 bases and the J segment 4 bases; nucleotides outside the gene matches: 10. From germline, CDR1 is SQVTM and CDR2 ANQGSEA. CDR3 amino acids: CSELTSGRGGETQYF. Written as DNA, the CDR3 is TGCAGCGAACTGACTAGCGGGAGAGGTGGAGAGACCCAGTACTTC.

This clonotype was picked up a small number of times. The rearrangement uses TRBV28 and TRBJ2-5; tentatively, D is TRBD2 (5 bases). Germline loops: CDR1 MDHEN, CDR2 SYDVKM. Trimming took 7 bases from V and 2 from J, leaving 11 bases between them. The CDR3 runs to 13 residues. CDR3 bases: TGTGCCAGCATCAATACGGGACAAGAGACCCAGTACTTC. Translation gives CASINTGQETQYF.

This clonotype has only one observation. The chain employs TRBV7-2 and TRBJ1-1; D call uncertain. V lost 3 bases, J lost 2 bases, and 7 bases lay in between. This CDR3 is built from 13 residues. Germline CDR1 is SGHTA and CDR2 is FQGNSA. CDR3 amino acids: CASSLLGNTEAFF. CDR3 DNA: TGTGCCAGCAGCTTGCTGGGCAACACTGAAGCTTTCTTT.

This sequence joins TRBV21-1 and TRBJ2-3. TRBV21-1 is noted as a pseudogene. CDR3 size: 12 residues. In DNA form, the CDR3 reads TGTGCCAGCAGCCCGAAGACCCAGGTGCGATATTTT. Protein product: CASSPKTQVRYF.

This clonotype was picked up a small number of times. The V and J genes are TRBV7-2 and TRBJ2-2; D perhaps matches TRBD2 (6 bases). The germline V and J ends were trimmed by 1 base and 1 base, with 10 bases remaining between them. The CDR3 length is 16 residues. The germline V gene encodes CDR1 SGHTA and CDR2 FQGNSA. CDR3 sequence: CASSLEAGKNTGELFF. The DNA for the CDR3 is TGTGCCAGCAGCTTAGAGGCGGGAAAGAACACCGGGGAGCTGTTTTTT. Full variable domain (outside the CDR3, taken from reference TRBV7-2 and TRBJ2-2): GAGVSQSPSNKVTEKGKDVELRCDPISGHTALYWYRQSLGQGLEFLIYFQGNSAPDKSGLPSDRFSAERTGGSVSTLTIQRTQQEDSAVYLCASSLEAGKNTGELFFGEGSRLTVL.

This clonotype occurred once. The genes are TRBV14 and TRBJ2-1, with 11 nucleotides matching TRBD2. Germline-derived CDR1 and CDR2 are SGHDN and FVKESK. The CDR3 runs to 14 residues. V shed 4 bases and J 6 bases; nucleotides not matched to a gene: 2. The CDR3 DNA sequence: TGTGCCAGCAGCCTAGCGGGGGGGCCCAATGAGCAGTTCTTC. Translated: CASSLAGGPNEQFF.

This chain connects TRBV11-2 to TRBJ2-1, with 15 bases aligning to TRBD2. This CDR3 has 16 residues. Trimming removed 5 bases from V and 7 bases from J; junction bases left unmatched: 6. Per germline, CDR1 SGHAT and CDR2 FQNNGV. The chain's CDR3 is CASSRGTSGRLNEQFF. In DNA form, the CDR3 reads TGTGCCAGCAGCCGCGGGACTAGCGGGAGGTTGAATGAGCAGTTCTTC.

V is TRBV12-3 or TRBV12-4 and J is TRBJ2-3; D uncertain. This CDR3 spans 12 amino acids. With 7 bases removed from V and 0 bases from J, the gap between germline ends came to 5 bases. The CDR3 DNA reads as TGTGCCAGCAAAGCTAGCACAGATACGCAGTATTTT. This translates into CASKASTDTQYF.

CDR3 residues: CASSEQGMDEQFF. The CDR3, as DNA: TGTGCCAGCAGTGAGCAGGGGATGGATGAGCAGTTCTTC. The gene calls are TRBV2 and TRBJ2-1; tentatively, D is TRBD1 (6 bases). There are 13 residues in the CDR3. V was clipped by 3 bases and J by 8 bases, with 11 bases between them. CDR1 and CDR2 from the germline V gene are SNHLY and FYNNEI.

The chain joins TRBV6-1 to TRBJ2-4, with D perhaps assigned TRBD1 or TRBD2 (5 bases each). The CDR3 loop spans 15 amino acids. V lost 1 base, J lost 8 bases, and 15 bases lay in between. In germline, CDR1 is MNHNS, CDR2 SASEGT. CDR3 protein: CASSEVGVGTDIQYF. The CDR3 coding sequence is TGTGCCAGCAGTGAAGTCGGTGTGGGGACGGACATTCAGTACTTC.

This clonotype has a handful of counts. The gene calls are TRBV6-2 or TRBV6-3 and TRBJ2-4; TRBD1 matches at 11 bases. Germline CDR1 is MNHEY and CDR2 is SVGEGT. Trimming at V came to 5 bases and at J to 5 bases, leaving 5 bases not matched to a gene. The CDR3 has 15 amino acids. CDR3 bases: TGTGCCAGCAGTGGATGGACAGGGGGCCAAAACATTCAGTACTTC. This codes for CASSGWTGGQNIQYF.

J is TRBJ1-5 and V is TRBV23-1; a possible D gene is TRBD1 (6 bases). TRBV23-1 is labeled an ORF, and its function is uncertain. The CDR3 spans 17 residues. Trimming removed 8 bases at V and 5 bases at J, with 25 bases between. The chain's CDR3 is CASGINTGQPQHQPQHF. The CDR3 coding sequence is TGCGCCAGCGGAATAAATACCGGACAGCCACAGCATCAGCCCCAGCATTTT.

The rearrangement uses TRBV6-2 or TRBV6-3 and TRBJ2-7; D gene unclear. The CDR3 spans 14 residues. Trimming stripped 5 bases from V and 2 bases from J, with 13 bases between. The germline V gene has CDR1 MNHEY and CDR2 SVGEGT. CDR3 in DNA: TGTGCCAGCAGTCCCCCCGGATCAGCCTACGAGCAGTACTTC. Its translation is CASSPPGSAYEQYF.

The chain carries TRBV19 and TRBJ2-2, with TRBD2 matching over 10 bases. Germline CDR1 is LNHDA and CDR2 is SQIVND (reference sequence). The CDR3 length is 15 residues. Trimming took 7 bases from V and 4 from J; bases not matched to a gene: 6. The CDR3 reads CASTPTSGITGELFF. CDR3 DNA sequence: TGTGCCAGTACCCCTACTAGCGGGATCACCGGGGAGCTGTTTTTT.

The CDR3 loop reads CARERGSEAFF. CDR3 DNA: TGTGCCAGGGAGAGGGGATCTGAAGCTTTCTTT. J is TRBJ1-1 and V is TRBV2; tentative D call: TRBD1 (5 bases). V shed 9 bases and J shed 6 bases, with 11 bases lying between them. Germline CDR1 SNHLY, CDR2 FYNNEI. The CDR3 covers 11 residues.

The J gene is TRBJ2-7, the V gene TRBV6-2 or TRBV6-3; TRBD1 agrees at 8 bases. Germline trimming cut 5 bases from V and 0 bases from J; bases unmatched to any gene: 3. Germline CDR1 and CDR2: MNHEY and SVGEGT. CDR3 length: 14 residues. The CDR3 DNA reads TGTGCCAGCAGTGAGGGGACAGGCTCCTACGAGCAGTACTTC. Its translation is CASSEGTGSYEQYF.

V and J are TRBV11-2 and TRBJ2-7; D gene ambiguous. The CDR3 spans 12 residues. Trimming took 5 bases from V and 4 from J, leaving 9 bases between them. Germline-derived CDR1 and CDR2 are SGHAT and FQNNGV. The CDR3 DNA is TGTGCCAGCAGCCCAACCTTATACGAGCAGTACTTC. Translated, it gives CASSPTLYEQYF.